What follows describes a single T cell receptor beta chain. The sample originates from a study of T-cell memory formation after mild COVID-19. Study in general: Largely, the TCR clusters proved donor specific.

This CDR3 region has 18 residues. Germline assignment: CDR1 MDHEN and CDR2 SYDVKM. Germline trimming cut 0 bases from V and 0 bases from J; bases unmatched to any gene: 5. TCRdb processed the 5' RACE reads anew with MiXCR; each CDR3 protein has one entry. Of 400,000 to 550,000 distinct CDR3 sequences in the sample, about 23% were seen once. The rearrangement links TRBV28 to TRBJ2-7, with 13 bases fitting TRBD2. The clonotype was recovered from an adult woman who had mild COVID-19 (a few samples of this study predate the infection). Cell type and time point are not known. The sample consisted of PBMCs or a T cell subset sorted from them (not recorded which). This CDR3 is CASSLWTGLAGSSYEQYF. The CDR3 DNA sequence: TGTGCCAGCAGTTTATGGACGGGACTAGCGGGGAGCTCCTACGAGCAGTACTTC.